The sequence of this TCR beta chain was determined in a study of T cell repertoires in cytomegalovirus infection. Study summary: Recently identified HLA-C-restricted CMV epitopes were among the peptides used. Public TCR beta signatures were indicative of both CMV infection and a matching HLA type.

TCRdb used MiXCR to reprocess the reads, holding one entry per CDR3 protein. The table lists roughly 170,000 distinct CDR3 sequences, about a fifth of them singletons. General study findings and limits: Totalled public TCR beta family frequency picked out people who carried CMV plus the relevant HLA.

Details on this clonotype: Its target is unknown.

Germline assignment: CDR1 LNHDA and CDR2 SQIVND (reference sequence). The CDR3 length is 15 residues. Trimming shortened V by 3 bases and J by 3 bases, and 14 bases separated the two germline ends. The sequencing used CD8+ T cells from cultured PBMCs, collected from culture after CMV antigen stimulation. The V and J genes are TRBV19 and TRBJ1-1; D is ambiguous. The clonotype comes from a human donor in good health (CMV status not recorded). Some clones in this sample may be carry-over from other donors' samples. CDR3 nucleotides: TGTGCCAGTAGTATTATTAGAGGATTGGACACTGAAGCTTTCTTT. Translated: CASSIIRGLDTEAFF.